This TCR beta chain appears in the sequencing data of a study of naive and memory T cell subsets. An equimolar mix of two oligonucleotides served as the beta constant-region primer for TRBC1 and TRBC2. The ligated cDNA underwent four PCR rounds using SP2 and nested alpha and beta constant-region primers. An oligonucleotide with the SP2 primer and a 12-nucleotide UMI was ligated to the cDNA 3' end. Using its own MiXCR run on the UMI-ligation and nested PCR reads, TCRdb lists one record per CDR3 protein. Of roughly 99,000 distinct CDR3 sequences in the sample, around 11% were seen once. A word on this clonotype: Its antigen remains unknown.

Germline assignment: CDR1 MNHEY and CDR2 SMNVEV (reference sequence). Between the trimmed V and J ends, which lost 9 bases and 2 bases, there was a span of 16 bases. This CDR3 is 14 amino acids long. General observations from the study: Naive repertoires, especially CD8, held a few larger clonotypes, possibly memory cells re-expressing CD45RA. RNA-based TCR counts may shift with T cell activation and differentiation. Findings for naive and memory subsets could not be checked against ground truth.

The chain is built from TRBV27 and TRBJ1-2, with a weak D call TRBD1 (5 bases). The specimen was naive CD4+ T cells from blood. The receptor's source is a human donor in good health. In nucleotides, the CDR3 is TGTGCCAGTTGGGGGACGGAGACAAACTATGGCTACACCTTC. Residues: CASWGTETNYGYTF.